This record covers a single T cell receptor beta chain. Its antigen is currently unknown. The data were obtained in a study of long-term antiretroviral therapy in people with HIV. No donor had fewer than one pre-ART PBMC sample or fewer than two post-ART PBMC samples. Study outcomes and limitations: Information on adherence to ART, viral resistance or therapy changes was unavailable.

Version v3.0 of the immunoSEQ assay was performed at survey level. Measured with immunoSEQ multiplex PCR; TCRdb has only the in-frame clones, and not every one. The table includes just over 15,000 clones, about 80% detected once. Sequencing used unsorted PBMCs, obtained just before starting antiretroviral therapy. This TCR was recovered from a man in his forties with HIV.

The CDR3 loop reads CASSSDFTYYEQYF. The CDR3 coding sequence is TGTGCCAGCAGTTCGGACTTCACTTACTACGAGCAGTACTTC. The chain recombines TRBV27 with TRBJ2-7; D might be TRBD2 (5 bases). Deletions cut 4 bases from V and 3 bases from J, with 13 bases between. The CDR3 is made up of 14 amino acids. Per the germline V gene, CDR1 is MNHEY and CDR2 is SMNVEV (reference sequence).